This is a list of T cell receptor beta chains from one sample in a study of identical twins. TCRdb called the 5' RACE reads again in MiXCR, with one record for every CDR3 protein. This table holds 650,000 to 800,000 distinct CDR3 sequences, 8.5% to 9% found once. The data also belong to a second study, concerning yellow fever vaccine responses in identical twins.

The sequenced sample was PBMCs. These receptors all come from a woman aged 18-35 years in good health. The CDR3 runs from the conserved cysteine through the conserved F or W. A D gene is named only where the DNA matches it firmly. Clone sizes are given selectively: once, few, many, or a class where the clone is expanded.

>many|TRBV4-2|TRBJ2-7|TRBD1
TGTGCCAGCAGCCAACCGGGACAGGGAACCTACGAGCAGTACTTC
CASSQPGQGTYEQYF
>-|TRBV3-1|TRBJ2-3|-
TGTGCCAGCAGCCAATGGGGAACAGATACGCAGTATTTT
CASSQWGTDTQYF
>few|TRBV5-1|TRBJ2-1|TRBD1
TGCGCCAGCAGCTTGGGACAGGGGAGGAACAATGAGCAGTTCTTC
CASSLGQGRNNEQFF
>-|TRBV19|TRBJ1-5|TRBD1
TGTGCCAGTAGTAGTGGGACAGGGCTGGGCAATCAGCCCCAGCATTTT
CASSSGTGLGNQPQHF
>many|TRBV6-5|TRBJ2-3|-
TGTGCCAGCAGTTACAGGGGCTCCGGTGGGGCAGATACGCAGTATTTT
CASSYRGSGGADTQYF
>-|TRBV4-3|TRBJ2-7|TRBD2
TGCGCCAGCAGCCCGGGCCAAGCGGGAGGTTACGAGCAGTACTTC
CASSPGQAGGYEQYF
>-|TRBV9|TRBJ1-1|TRBD1
TGTGCCAGCAGCGAAGGGGGCTCCCACACTGAAGCTTTCTTT
CASSEGGSHTEAFF
>many|TRBV7-8|TRBJ2-7|-
TGTGCCAGCAGCGCTACCTACGAGCAGTACTTC
CASSATYEQYF
>few|TRBV10-3|TRBJ2-2|-
TGTGCCATCAGTCGCGCAGGGAACACCGGGGAGCTGTTTTTT
CAISRAGNTGELFF
>few|TRBV12-3/TRBV12-4|TRBJ2-6|-
TGTGCCAGCATTTCGGATCCGTCAAGGGGGGCCAACGTCCTGACTTTC
CASISDPSRGANVLTF
>-|TRBV23-1|TRBJ2-3|TRBD1
TGCGCCAGCAGTTATCGGGGACAGAACACAGATACGCAGTATTTT
CASSYRGQNTDTQYF
>few|TRBV4-3|TRBJ2-1|-
TGCGCCAGCAGCCAAGATCACGGAACTCCTTACAATGAGCAGTTCTTC
CASSQDHGTPYNEQFF
>few|TRBV7-9|TRBJ2-7|-
TGTGCCAGCAGCCGGGCGGGCAAGGCGACTTCCTACGAGCAGTACTTC
CASSRAGKATSYEQYF
>few|TRBV28|TRBJ2-1|-
TGTGCCAGCAGAGTAGGGGGGGAGGACAATGAGCAGTTCTTC
CASRVGGEDNEQFF
>few|TRBV18|TRBJ2-1|TRBD2
TGTGCCAGCTCACCAGCGGCTAGCGGGAGGGTTGCCAATGAGCAGTTCTTC
CASSPAASGRVANEQFF
>-|TRBV3-1|TRBJ2-1|TRBD1
TGTGCCAGCACCCTTTTAAGACAGGGGGCGGGATACAATGAGCAGTTCTTC
CASTLLRQGAGYNEQFF
>-|TRBV6-1|TRBJ2-7|TRBD2
TGTGCCAGCAGTGAAGCGGGGGGGATGTACGAGCAGTACTTC
CASSEAGGMYEQYF
>-|TRBV4-3|TRBJ2-1|-
TGCGCCAGCAGCCAAGAACGGATAGTGGCGGGCGGTCCCTCCTACAATGAGCAGTTCTTC
CASSQERIVAGGPSYNEQFF
>-|TRBV10-2|TRBJ2-4|TRBD1
TGCGCCAGCAGGGACAGGGGGCGTCAAAACATTCAGTACTTC
CASRDRGRQNIQYF
>many|TRBV12-3/TRBV12-4|TRBJ1-1|-
TGTGCCAGCAGTTTAGACCATAACACTGAAGCTTTCTTT
CASSLDHNTEAFF
>few|TRBV6-5|TRBJ1-2|-
TGTGCCAGCAGTTACTCGGGAGTTAATGGCTACACCTTC
CASSYSGVNGYTF
>few|TRBV2|TRBJ2-7|-
TGTGCCAGCAGTGATCGCGGTGTAGAGCAGTACTTC
CASSDRGVEQYF
>many|TRBV12-3/TRBV12-4|TRBJ2-7|TRBD2
TGTGCCAGCAGTCTCTGGGTTGGCGGGAGGGCACGGTACGAGCAGTACTTC
CASSLWVGGRARYEQYF
>few|TRBV24-1|TRBJ1-3|-
TGTGCCACCAGTGCAGGGAACTCTGGAAACACCATATATTTT
CATSAGNSGNTIYF
>few|TRBV4-2|TRBJ2-5|-
TGTGCCAGCAGCCAAGATCTCGGAGCAGAGACCCAGTACTTC
CASSQDLGAETQYF
>many|TRBV12-3/TRBV12-4|TRBJ1-4|-
TGTGCCAGCAGCCCAAGGGAAGGGAGATCAACTAATGAAAAACTGTTTTTT
CASSPREGRSTNEKLFF
>-|TRBV7-2|TRBJ2-7|TRBD2
TGTGCCAGCAGACCCACTAGCGGCTACGAGCAGTACTTC
CASRPTSGYEQYF
>many|TRBV7-2|TRBJ2-7|-
TGTGCCAGCAGTTTCGACACCAACTACGAGCAGTACTTC
CASSFDTNYEQYF
>-|TRBV7-9|TRBJ1-2|-
TGTGCCAGCAGCACCCAGGGGAGGTCTAACTATGGCTACACCTTC
CASSTQGRSNYGYTF
>-|TRBV15|TRBJ2-1|-
TGTGCCACCCGGCAAGGGGGGGGAGGCCCCAGAGAGCAGTTCTTC
CATRQGGGGPREQFF
>many|TRBV27|TRBJ2-2|-
TGTGCCAGCAGTTTACAGGGACAACTGAACACCGGGGAGCTGTTTTTT
CASSLQGQLNTGELFF
>many|TRBV5-1|TRBJ2-7|-
TGCGCCAGCAGCCCTGGAGGGGGTTCCCACGAGCAGTACTTC
CASSPGGGSHEQYF
>many|TRBV12-3/TRBV12-4|TRBJ2-7|-
TGTGCCAGCAGTTTCCTCCATTCCTACGAGCAGTACTTC
CASSFLHSYEQYF
>-|TRBV28|TRBJ2-4|-
TGTGCCAGCAGTGCAGGACTACTTCTAGCCAAAAACATTCAGTACTTC
CASSAGLLLAKNIQYF
>-|TRBV20-1|TRBJ2-7|-
TGCAGTGCTCCAGGGGTTGGTGTCGCCTACGAGCAGTACTTC
CSAPGVGVAYEQYF
>many|TRBV12-3/TRBV12-4|TRBJ2-3|-
TGTGCCAGCGAGACCGGGTTCACAGATACGCAGTATTTT
CASETGFTDTQYF
>few|TRBV3-1|TRBJ1-5|-
TGTGCCAGCAGCCAAGATGGCCGGGGTAGCAATCAGCCCCAGCATTTT
CASSQDGRGSNQPQHF
>few|TRBV7-9|TRBJ1-6|TRBD1
TGTGCCAGCAGCTTCAAGACAGGGGGTAGTGCGGATTCACCCCTCCACTTT
CASSFKTGGSADSPLHF
>-|TRBV7-2|TRBJ2-1|-
TGTGCCAGCAGCTCAGGGAGTAGTGAGCAGTTCTTC
CASSSGSSEQFF
>few|TRBV20-1|TRBJ2-5|-
TGCAGTGCTATCCTCGGGGTGACGGTTGAGACCCAGTACTTC
CSAILGVTVETQYF
>few|TRBV4-3|TRBJ2-3|-
TGCGCCAGCAGCCAAGGACTGAACCCCACAGATACGCAGTATTTT
CASSQGLNPTDTQYF
>many|TRBV3-1|TRBJ2-1|-
TGTGCCAGCAGCCAGAGTGGCAATGAGCAGTTCTTC
CASSQSGNEQFF
>few|TRBV11-1|TRBJ2-1|-
TGTGCCAGCAGCATTCCCCGGCAGGGGCTTGTACGGGGTAATGAGCAGTTCTTC
CASSIPRQGLVRGNEQFF
>-|TRBV6-2/TRBV6-3|TRBJ2-7|TRBD1
TGTGCCAGCAATACCGGGACAGGGGGCGTCGCGAGAGAGCAGTACTTC
CASNTGTGGVAREQYF
>few|TRBV7-2|TRBJ2-2|-
TGTGCCAGCAGCTCCAGGGCGGGGTACACCGGGGAGCTGTTTTTT
CASSSRAGYTGELFF
>few|TRBV18|TRBJ1-4|-
TGTGCCAGCTCACGCGGGGCAGGCGCAACTAATGAAAAACTGTTTTTT
CASSRGAGATNEKLFF
>-|TRBV7-2|TRBJ2-7|TRBD2
TGTGCCAGCAGCTCGACTAGCGGGGCTGCCTACGAGCAGTACTTC
CASSSTSGAAYEQYF
>few|TRBV20-1|TRBJ2-3|-
TGCAGTGCTATCCTAGCCGCGCAGTATTTT
CSAILAAQYF
>-|TRBV9|TRBJ2-2|-
TGTGCCAGCAGCGTAGTGGGGTCCTTCACCGGGGAGCTGTTTTTT
CASSVVGSFTGELFF
>-|TRBV12-3/TRBV12-4|TRBJ2-3|TRBD1
TGTGCCAGCAGTTTCGGGGACAGGGCCCTGGGGGATACGCAGTATTTT
CASSFGDRALGDTQYF
>many|TRBV10-3|TRBJ1-4|-
TGTGCCATCAGTGAGTCTTCCGGGGGACATGAAAAACTGTTTTTT
CAISESSGGHEKLFF
>many|TRBV7-9|TRBJ1-2|-
TGTGCCAGCAGCCGGGGGGTTGGCTACACCTTC
CASSRGVGYTF
>-|TRBV6-1|TRBJ2-1|-
TGTGCCAGCAGTGAAGGCGTGGAAAGGCAGTTCTTC
CASSEGVERQFF
>few|TRBV12-3/TRBV12-4|TRBJ1-6|-
TGTGCCAGCAGCCAAGGTTCCAGAACCCTCCACTTT
CASSQGSRTLHF
>-|TRBV2|TRBJ1-5|-
TGTGCCAGCAGTGCGACAGGTACTCAGCCCCAGCATTTT
CASSATGTQPQHF
>-|TRBV6-1|TRBJ2-1|-
TGTGCCAGCCACAATGGAGGGCCCTCCCCTAGGGAGCAGTTCTTC
CASHNGGPSPREQFF
>many|TRBV29-1|TRBJ2-7|-
TGCAGCGTAGGGACGAGCTCCTACGAGCAGTACTTC
CSVGTSSYEQYF
>-|TRBV3-1|TRBJ2-3|TRBD2
TGTGCCAGCAGCCAAGAATCTGCGGGGGGGACGCAGTATTTT
CASSQESAGGTQYF
>few|TRBV29-1|TRBJ1-1|-
TGCAGCGTTGAGCAGTCGAACACTGAAGCTTTCTTT
CSVEQSNTEAFF
>-|TRBV28|TRBJ2-7|-
TGTGCCAGCAGGTTTGGAGGGGATTTCTACGAGCAGTACTTC
CASRFGGDFYEQYF